This T cell receptor beta chain was recovered during a study of PD-1 blockade in classical Hodgkin lymphoma. Time point denoted: cycle 4 day 1 (C4D1), after around six weeks of nivolumab. Autologous stem cell transplantation was followed by relapse in every patient, and brentuximab vedotin exposure varied. Notes on this clone: The antigen is not known.

Some clones are missing from TCRdb's copy, which holds only in-frame ones; the method was immunoSEQ multiplex PCR. The sample holds 100,000 or so clones, 90% seen once. Study-wide points: Repertoire difference causes, possibly disease activity or prior therapy, remain undefined. Healthy donors reportedly exceeded newly diagnosed patients in baseline TCR diversity.

This CDR3 region has 15 residues. V usage is TRBV21-1 and J usage is TRBJ2-2; the table's D gene call, TRBD1, was not cross checked with the DNA. TRBV21-1 is termed a pseudogene. The source was peripheral blood mononuclear cells (PBMCs), collected before the fourth cycle of nivolumab. The clonotype originates from a human donor with classical Hodgkin lymphoma. The chain's CDR3 is CASSKGQGNTGELFF. For the CDR3, the DNA is TGTGCCAGCAGCAAAGGTCAGGGTAACACCGGGGAGCTGTTTTTT.